This T cell receptor (beta chain) was profiled in a study of T cells after posttransplantation cyclophosphamide. Germline V CDR1 and CDR2: SGHRS, YFSETQ. This CDR3 has 16 residues. The V segment lost 0 bases and the J segment 7 bases; nucleotides outside the gene matches: 6. A marrow graft followed busulfan-fludarabine conditioning, with cyclophosphamide on days +3 and +4. Points from the study as a whole: Blood and skin or GI T cell repertoires showed limited TRB overlap. After PTCy, TRB diversity resembled that of CNI/methotrexate controls. Later blood repertoires were often dominated by clones from the donor CD8+ memory compartment.

Libraries were prepared by immunoSEQ multiplex PCR; TCRdb keeps only in-frame clonotypes and omits some of them. The table lists approximately 4,100 clones, with no singletons. As for this clone: Its antigen is still unknown.

This sample comprised PBMCs, obtained after allogeneic stem cell transplant with posttransplant cyclophosphamide. The chain uses TRBV5-1 and TRBJ1-6; 8 bases are a match to TRBD1. The receptor's source is a female patient aged 18-29 years who received an allogeneic stem cell transplant from an unrelated donor, was CMV-positive, and had acute GVHD only. The T cells may partly be graft donor cells. CDR3 bases: TGCGCCAGCAGCTTGGGGGCAGGGGGCTGGAATTCACCCCTCCACTTT. Its translation: CASSLGAGGWNSPLHF. The full variable domain, its missing parts supplied by reference TRBV5-1 and TRBJ1-6, is KAGVTQTPRYLIKTRGQQVTLSCSPISGHRSVSWYQQTPGQGLQFLFEYFSETQRNKGNFPGRFSGRQFSNSRSEMNVSTLELGDSALYLCASSLGAGGWNSPLHFGNGTRLTVT.